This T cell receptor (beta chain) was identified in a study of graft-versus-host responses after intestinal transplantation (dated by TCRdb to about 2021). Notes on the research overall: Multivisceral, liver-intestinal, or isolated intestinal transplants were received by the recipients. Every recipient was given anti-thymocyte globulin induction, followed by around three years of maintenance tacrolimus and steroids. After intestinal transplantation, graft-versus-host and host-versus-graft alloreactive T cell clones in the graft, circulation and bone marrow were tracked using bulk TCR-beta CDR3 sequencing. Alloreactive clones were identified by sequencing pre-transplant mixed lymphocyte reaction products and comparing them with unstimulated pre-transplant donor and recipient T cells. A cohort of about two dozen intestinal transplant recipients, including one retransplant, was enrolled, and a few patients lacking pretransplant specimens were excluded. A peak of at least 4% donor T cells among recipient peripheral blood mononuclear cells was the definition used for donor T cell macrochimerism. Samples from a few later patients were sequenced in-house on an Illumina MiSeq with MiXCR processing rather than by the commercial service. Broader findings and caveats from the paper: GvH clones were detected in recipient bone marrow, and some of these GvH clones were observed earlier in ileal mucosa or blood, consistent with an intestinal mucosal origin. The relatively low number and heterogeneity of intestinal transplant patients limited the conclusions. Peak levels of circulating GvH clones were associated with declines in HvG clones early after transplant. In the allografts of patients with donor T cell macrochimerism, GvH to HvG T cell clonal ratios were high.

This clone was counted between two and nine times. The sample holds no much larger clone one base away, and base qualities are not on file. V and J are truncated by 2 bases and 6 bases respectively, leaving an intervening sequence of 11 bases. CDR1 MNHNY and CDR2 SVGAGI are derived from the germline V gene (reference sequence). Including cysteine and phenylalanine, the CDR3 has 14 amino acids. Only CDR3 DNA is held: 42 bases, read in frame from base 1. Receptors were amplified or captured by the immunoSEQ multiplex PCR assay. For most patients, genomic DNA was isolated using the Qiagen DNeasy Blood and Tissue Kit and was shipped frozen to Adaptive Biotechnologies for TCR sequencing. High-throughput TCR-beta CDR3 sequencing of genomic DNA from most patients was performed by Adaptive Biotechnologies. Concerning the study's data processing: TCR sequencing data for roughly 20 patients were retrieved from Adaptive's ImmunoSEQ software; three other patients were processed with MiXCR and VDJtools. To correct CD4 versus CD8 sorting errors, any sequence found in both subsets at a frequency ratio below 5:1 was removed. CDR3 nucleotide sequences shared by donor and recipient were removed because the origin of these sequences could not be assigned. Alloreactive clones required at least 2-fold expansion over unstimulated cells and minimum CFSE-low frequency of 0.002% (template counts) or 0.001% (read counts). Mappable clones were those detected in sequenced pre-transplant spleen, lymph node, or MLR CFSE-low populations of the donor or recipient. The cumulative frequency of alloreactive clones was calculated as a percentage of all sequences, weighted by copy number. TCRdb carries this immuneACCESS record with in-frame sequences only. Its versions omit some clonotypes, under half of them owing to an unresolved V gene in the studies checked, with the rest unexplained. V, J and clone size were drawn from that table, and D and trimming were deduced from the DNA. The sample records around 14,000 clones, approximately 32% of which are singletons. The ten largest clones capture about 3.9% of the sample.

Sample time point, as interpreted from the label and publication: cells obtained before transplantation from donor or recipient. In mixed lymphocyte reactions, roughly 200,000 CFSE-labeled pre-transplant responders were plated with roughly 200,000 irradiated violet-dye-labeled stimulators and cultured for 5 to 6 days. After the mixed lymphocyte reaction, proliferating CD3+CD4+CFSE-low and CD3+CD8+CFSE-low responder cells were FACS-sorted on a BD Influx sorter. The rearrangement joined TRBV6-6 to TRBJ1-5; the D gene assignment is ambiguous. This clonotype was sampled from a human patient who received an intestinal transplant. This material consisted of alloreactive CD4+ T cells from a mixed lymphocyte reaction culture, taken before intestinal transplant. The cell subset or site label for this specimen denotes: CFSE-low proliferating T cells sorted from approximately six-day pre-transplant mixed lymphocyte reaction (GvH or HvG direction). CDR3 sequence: CASSYPPVIQPQHF. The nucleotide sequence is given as TGTGCCAGCAGTTACCCCCCAGTCATTCAGCCCCAGCATTTT.